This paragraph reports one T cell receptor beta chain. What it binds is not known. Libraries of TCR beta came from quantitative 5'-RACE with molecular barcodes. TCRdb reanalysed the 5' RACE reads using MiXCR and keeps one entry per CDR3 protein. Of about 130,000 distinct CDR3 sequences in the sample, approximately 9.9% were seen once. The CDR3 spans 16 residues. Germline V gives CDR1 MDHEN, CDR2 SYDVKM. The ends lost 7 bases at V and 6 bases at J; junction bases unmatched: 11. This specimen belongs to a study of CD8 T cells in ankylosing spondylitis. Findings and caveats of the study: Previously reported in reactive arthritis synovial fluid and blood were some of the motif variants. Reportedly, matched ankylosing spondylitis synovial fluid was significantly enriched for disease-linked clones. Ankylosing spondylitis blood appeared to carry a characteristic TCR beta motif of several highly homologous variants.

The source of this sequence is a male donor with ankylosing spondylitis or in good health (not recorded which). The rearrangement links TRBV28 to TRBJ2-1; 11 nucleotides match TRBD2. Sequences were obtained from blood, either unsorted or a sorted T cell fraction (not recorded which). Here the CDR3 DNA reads TGTGCCAGCACTCCAATTAGCGGGAGGGTTGTCAATGAGCAGTTCTTC. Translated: CASTPISGRVVNEQFF.